This passage covers 23 T cell receptor beta chains from one sample sequenced in a study of shared clonotypes between healthy human individuals. Naive-designated CD8 cells lacked CD45RO, were positively enriched for CCR7, and omitted terminally differentiated effector memory CD45RA+ cells. Method: immunoSEQ multiplex PCR; TCRdb's copy keeps in-frame clones and lacks some. The data show around 580,000 clones, with roughly 98% seen just once and 0.3% to 0.35% held by the top ten. The sample taken for sequencing was naive CD8+ T cells sorted from blood. These receptors were taken from a man aged 25 to 45 in good health.

The rearrangement links TRBV29-1 to TRBJ2-7; 10 bases agree with TRBD2. Germline V gives CDR1 SQVTM, CDR2 ANQGSEA. The junction had 8 bases not matched to a gene; V was cut back by 6 bases and J by 0 bases. The CDR3 is 15 amino acids. The CDR3 here is CSVYGTSETSYEQYF. In nucleotides, the CDR3 is TGCAGCGTCTACGGGACTAGCGAGACCTCCTACGAGCAGTACTTC.

V gene TRBV9 combines with J gene TRBJ2-6; the D gene is possibly TRBD1 (7 bases). The CDR3 consists of 20 residues. Trimming cost V 3 bases and J 1 base, with 23 bases left between them. The germline V gene has CDR1 SGDLS and CDR2 YYNGEE. The CDR3 loop reads CASSDHPKEEGASGANVLTF. The CDR3 coding sequence is TGTGCCAGCAGCGATCACCCCAAGGAGGAGGGGGCATCTGGGGCCAACGTCCTGACTTTC.

This chain links TRBV28 with TRBJ2-3; a possible D gene is TRBD1 (6 bases). With 5 bases removed from V and 1 base from J, the gap between germline ends came to 13 bases. Germline V CDR1 and CDR2: MDHEN, SYDVKM. The CDR3 is 15 residues long. The CDR3 DNA sequence: TGTGCCAGCAGTAAACAGGGCATGGGCACAGATACGCAGTATTTT. Residues: CASSKQGMGTDTQYF.

CDR3 sequence (DNA): TGTGCCAGCAGCTTAGAGCGGGCCACAGATACGCAGTATTTT. Protein: CASSLERATDTQYF. This sequence joins TRBV11-2 and TRBJ2-3, with D perhaps matching TRBD2 (5 bases). Germline loops: CDR1 SGHAT, CDR2 FQNNGV. This CDR3 comprises 14 residues. Trimming pared 0 bases from V and 2 bases from J, leaving 6 bases between.

V gene TRBV7-9 combines with J gene TRBJ2-7; D not certain. With 5 bases removed from V and 3 bases from J, the gap between germline ends came to 17 bases. CDR1 is SEHNR, CDR2 FQNEAQ, per germline (reference sequence). This CDR3 comprises 15 residues. The chain's CDR3 is CASSPKTQPHYEQYF. CDR3 bases: TGTGCCAGCAGCCCCAAGACCCAACCCCACTACGAGCAGTACTTC.

V usage is TRBV5-6 and J usage is TRBJ1-5; D gene ambiguous. This CDR3 is 15 amino acids long. The germline V and J ends were trimmed by 4 bases and 7 bases, with 18 bases remaining between them. Germline values: CDR1 SGHDT, CDR2 YYEEEE. In DNA form, the CDR3 reads TGTGCCAGCAGCAACCGGGTGGAGGGTGGACAGCCCCAGCATTTT. Protein: CASSNRVEGGQPQHF.

This clone was seen a single time. The genes are TRBV9 and TRBJ2-1, with TRBD2 matching over 14 bases. This CDR3 is 18 amino acids long. The V and J ends lost 3 bases and 3 bases, in that order; junction bases with no gene match: 8. In germline, CDR1 is SGDLS, CDR2 YYNGEE. The CDR3 region is CASSDGTSGSYVYNEQFF. CDR3 bases: TGTGCCAGCAGCGACGGGACTAGCGGGAGTTATGTCTACAATGAGCAGTTCTTC.

V and J are TRBV27 and TRBJ2-7; D is possibly TRBD2 (7 bases). CDR1 and CDR2 from the germline V gene are MNHEY and SMNVEV (reference sequence). The V end lost 7 bases, the J end lost 4 bases, and 17 bases lay between the germline ends. The CDR3 contains 14 residues. The CDR3, as DNA: TGTGCCAGCAAGCAAACGGGGGGCCGTTACGAGCAGTACTTC. Its protein is CASKQTGGRYEQYF.

The count of this clone is one. The chain couples TRBV4-2 to TRBJ2-7; D is perhaps TRBD1 (7 bases). Trimming stripped 0 bases from V and 3 bases from J, with 15 bases between. The CDR3 covers 16 residues. Per the germline V gene, CDR1 is LGHNA and CDR2 is YNFKEQ. The CDR3 DNA reads as TGTGCCAGCAGCCAAGATCGGGCGGGACAGTACTACGAGCAGTACTTC. Residues: CASSQDRAGQYYEQYF.

This chain joins TRBV5-1 and TRBJ1-1; tentative D call: TRBD1 (5 bases). The CDR3 is made up of 15 amino acids. With 0 bases removed from V and 4 bases from J, the gap between germline ends came to 13 bases. Germline V gene data show CDR1 as SGHRS and CDR2 as YFSETQ. The CDR3 protein is CASSLAPGRFTEAFF. The CDR3 coding sequence is TGCGCCAGCAGCTTGGCTCCAGGGAGATTCACTGAAGCTTTCTTT.

V and J are TRBV7-7 and TRBJ2-2; unclear D gene. This CDR3 spans 13 amino acids. V was clipped by 4 bases and J by 8 bases, with 11 bases between them. Germline assignment: CDR1 SSHAT and CDR2 FNYEAQ (reference sequence). The CDR3 region has the DNA TGTGCCAGCAGCTCCCATCTGGGGGGGGAGCTGTTTTTT. The encoded protein is CASSSHLGGELFF.

The chain employs TRBV6-5 and TRBJ2-3, with TRBD1 matching over 12 bases. Per germline, CDR1 MNHEY and CDR2 SVGAGI. CDR3 size: 15 residues. With 8 bases clipped from V and 4 bases from J, the junction kept 7 bases outside the gene matches. The CDR3 DNA reads as TGTGCCAGCTCCCGGGACAGGGGGCGTCCAGATACGCAGTATTTT. Translated, it gives CASSRDRGRPDTQYF.

V usage is TRBV13 and J usage is TRBJ2-3, with TRBD2 identical over 9 bases. CDR1 PRHDT and CDR2 FYEKMQ come from the germline V gene (reference sequence). This CDR3 comprises 17 residues. The junction had 8 bases not matched to a gene; V was cut back by 2 bases and J by 2 bases. The CDR3 sequence: CASSLPHSGSPTDTQYF. CDR3 nucleotides: TGTGCCAGCAGCTTACCCCATAGCGGGAGCCCCACAGATACGCAGTATTTT.

The chain carries TRBV9 and TRBJ2-7, with TRBD1 identical over 10 bases. The germline gives CDR1 SGDLS, CDR2 YYNGEE. CDR3 length: 14 residues. The ends lost 6 bases at V and 5 bases at J; junction bases unmatched: 8. The CDR3 DNA follows: TGTGCCAGCAATCGCTTGGGGACAGGGGACGAGCAGTACTTC. Translation: CASNRLGTGDEQYF.

A single count supports this clone. The chain employs TRBV9 and TRBJ2-5; 7 bases are a match to TRBD2. The CDR3 consists of 15 residues. Per the germline V gene, CDR1 is SGDLS and CDR2 is YYNGEE. The V and J ends lost 2 bases and 5 bases, in that order; junction bases with no gene match: 9. The CDR3 bases are TGTGCCAGCAGCGTCAGCGGGACCCGGGTCGAGACCCAGTACTTC. Its protein product is CASSVSGTRVETQYF.

The rearrangement uses TRBV6-5 and TRBJ2-1; the D gene is possibly TRBD1 (6 bases). Per germline, CDR1 MNHEY and CDR2 SVGAGI. V dropped 8 bases and J dropped 2 bases, with 16 bases sitting between them. The CDR3 loop spans 15 amino acids. The CDR3 DNA sequence: TGTGCCAGCCACAAACAGGGCACCCCCTACAATGAGCAGTTCTTC. This gives the protein CASHKQGTPYNEQFF.

The V gene is TRBV27, the J gene TRBJ1-2; D is unclear. V was clipped by 5 bases and J by 8 bases, with 15 bases between them. CDR3 length equals 13 residues. The germline gives CDR1 MNHEY, CDR2 SMNVEV (reference sequence). Written as DNA, the CDR3 is TGTGCCAGCAGTCCCTCAGTGGGCCTAGGCTACACCTTC. Protein sequence: CASSPSVGLGYTF.

This rearrangement joins TRBV7-9 to TRBJ2-5, with 7 bases identical to TRBD1. From germline, CDR1 is SEHNR and CDR2 FQNEAQ (reference sequence). With V trimmed by 6 bases and J by 1 base, 5 bases remained unmatched. CDR3 size: 14 residues. The CDR3 region is CASRVGDSQETQYF. The CDR3 DNA is TGTGCCAGCAGGGTCGGGGACAGCCAAGAGACCCAGTACTTC.

The chain uses TRBV6-1 and TRBJ2-5; 8 positions match TRBD1. The V gene end was trimmed by 3 bases and the J gene end by 2 bases; junction bases not matched to a gene: 11. The length of the CDR3 is 17 residues. Germline loops: CDR1 MNHNS, CDR2 SASEGT. The CDR3 loop reads CASSDLSRGPVQETQYF. The CDR3 DNA is TGTGCCAGCAGTGACCTTTCCAGGGGGCCGGTACAAGAGACCCAGTACTTC.

The J gene is TRBJ2-1, the V gene TRBV9; TRBD2 agrees at 8 bases. V was pared by 1 base and J by 8 bases, with 8 bases of the junction left unmatched. The CDR3 is 15 amino acids. Germline V CDR1 and CDR2: SGDLS, YYNGEE. The CDR3 DNA reads as TGTGCCAGCAGCGTAACGGGAGGGCGAAAAGATGAGCAGTTCTTC. Protein product: CASSVTGGRKDEQFF.

This chain connects TRBV7-6 to TRBJ2-7, with a possible D match to TRBD2 (5 bases). V lost 0 bases and J lost 7, with 10 bases in between. CDR3 size: 13 residues. CDR1 is SGHVS, CDR2 FNYEAQ, per germline. The CDR3 reads CASSLARTEEQYF. CDR3 DNA: TGTGCCAGCAGCTTAGCGCGGACTGAGGAGCAGTACTTC.

This chain connects TRBV4-1 to TRBJ2-7; 12 nucleotides agree with TRBD2. This CDR3 comprises 16 residues. In germline, CDR1 is MGHRA, CDR2 YSYEKL. The ends lost 3 bases at V and 9 bases at J; junction bases unmatched: 12. The CDR3 protein is CASSQIITSGGYGQYF. The DNA of the CDR3 is TGCGCCAGCAGCCAGATCATAACTAGCGGGGGGTATGGGCAGTACTTC.

The V call is TRBV12-5, the J call TRBJ2-7, with D perhaps TRBD2 (6 bases). There are 15 residues in the CDR3. Between the trimmed V and J ends, which lost 6 bases and 4 bases, there was a span of 19 bases. Germline CDR1 is LGHNT and CDR2 is FRNRAP. The CDR3 nucleotides read TGTGCTAGTGGGAACGGGGGAGCGGGTCATTACGAGCAGTACTTC. Translation gives CASGNGGAGHYEQYF.